The clone carrying this T cell receptor beta chain was counted at least ten times. No antigen is known for it. These data come from a study of T cells in Graves' hyperthyroidism and ophthalmopathy. General observations from the study: A model using 13 V-J features told ophthalmopathy apart from stable hyperthyroidism.

Uncontrolled infection, other autoimmune disease, pregnancy or lactation barred patients from enrollment. Together with thyroid ultrasound, orbital computed tomography, serum thyroxine and TRAb, clinical symptoms were used for diagnoses. TCR beta CDR3 region amplification was performed from RNA transcripts. Initially, a first-round RT-PCR of the TCR CDR3 employed the HTBI primer set. TCRdb called the multiplex PCR reads again in MiXCR, with one record for every CDR3 protein. The table shows 750,000 to 900,000 distinct CDR3 sequences, with roughly 37% occurring only once. The sample comprised blood. The sequence was collected from a man younger than 35 with Graves' hyperthyroidism.

The CDR3 DNA is TGTGCCAGCAGCGTAACAGGGGGCCAAGAGACCCAGTACTTC. It yields the protein CASSVTGGQETQYF. The chain links TRBV9 to TRBJ2-5, with 8 bases identical to TRBD1. Trimming took 1 base from V and 1 from J; bases not matched to a gene: 0. Germline lookup yields CDR1 SGDLS and CDR2 YYNGEE. The CDR3 has 14 amino acids.